Below are 32 T cell receptor beta chains sequenced from a single sample in a study of blood T cell repertoires in COVID-19. The table came from immunoSEQ multiplex PCR; TCRdb's copy has only in-frame clones and leaves some out. The sample records about 100,000 clones, over 90% being singletons. Source material: peripheral blood. The receptors stem from a man aged 55-75 years with acute or convalescent COVID-19.

The chain links TRBV9 to TRBJ2-3; 9 bases match TRBD1. From germline, CDR1 is SGDLS and CDR2 YYNGEE. With 3 bases clipped from V and 4 bases from J, the junction kept 3 bases outside the gene matches. The CDR3 runs 14 residues. In nucleotides, the CDR3 is TGTGCCAGCAGCGGGACAGGGGTCCCAGATACGCAGTATTTT. As protein: CASSGTGVPDTQYF.

The rearrangement links TRBV7-9 to TRBJ2-1; 11 nucleotides align to TRBD2. CDR3 length: 16 residues. V was pared by 5 bases and J by 8 bases, with 11 bases of the junction left unmatched. Germline assignment: CDR1 SEHNR and CDR2 FQNEAQ (reference sequence). CDR3 sequence: CASSGLAGGAGDEQFF. In DNA, the CDR3 is TGTGCCAGCAGCGGATTAGCGGGAGGGGCGGGCGATGAGCAGTTCTTC.

The V and J genes are TRBV5-4 and TRBJ2-1; 10 positions match TRBD2. The length of the CDR3 is 16 residues. From germline, CDR1 is SGHNT and CDR2 YYREEE (reference sequence). The J segment lost 7 bases and the V segment lost 4 bases, leaving 11 bases of the junction unmatched. CDR3 sequence reads: CASSIPLAGVINEQFF. The CDR3 nucleotides are TGTGCCAGCAGCATACCGCTAGCGGGAGTAATTAATGAGCAGTTCTTC.

This clone was seen only once. This sequence joins TRBV7-8 and TRBJ2-7; 8 bases match TRBD1. The CDR3 runs 16 residues. CDR1 and CDR2 from the germline V gene are SGHVS and FQNEAQ. V trimming: 1 base; J trimming: 5 bases; junction bases outside the gene matches: 10. The CDR3 DNA reads TGTGCCAGCAGCTTAGACAGGGGGATAGTGGGCCACGAGCAGTACTTC. Its protein is CASSLDRGIVGHEQYF.

This sequence joins TRBV7-2 and TRBJ2-7, with a possible D match to TRBD2 (5 bases). Per the germline V gene, CDR1 is SGHTA and CDR2 is FQGNSA. Trimming removed 5 bases from V and 3 bases from J, with 17 bases in between. This CDR3 comprises 15 residues. The CDR3 here is CASSPSGPPFYEQYF. CDR3 bases: TGTGCCAGCAGCCCCAGCGGACCGCCCTTCTACGAGCAGTACTTC.

The chain couples TRBV9 to TRBJ2-1, with 8 positions matching TRBD2. Germline CDR1 SGDLS, CDR2 YYNGEE. CDR3 length equals 16 residues. The junction had 15 bases not matched to a gene; V was cut back by 4 bases and J by 9 bases. DNA for the CDR3: TGTGCCAGCAGCTCCTCCTCCGGGACTAGTGTCGGTGAGCAGTTCTTC. Protein product: CASSSSSGTSVGEQFF.

The chain employs TRBV2 and TRBJ1-2; tentative D call: TRBD1 (5 bases). The ends were cut back, 3 bases at V and 8 bases at J, with 16 bases in the middle. The CDR3 sequence is 14 residues long. Germline lookup yields CDR1 SNHLY and CDR2 FYNNEI. The DNA for the CDR3 is TGTGCCAGCAGTGATGGGGGGACCTTCGGGGGCTACACCTTC. Translating it yields CASSDGGTFGGYTF.

For the CDR3, the DNA is TGTGCCAGCAGTTTATTTGGACTAGCAGGAGGACCAAGCCAAGAGACCCAGTACTTC. Residues: CASSLFGLAGGPSQETQYF. V gene TRBV28 combines with J gene TRBJ2-5; 8 bases map to TRBD2. V was pared by 1 base and J by 1 base, with 14 bases of the junction left unmatched. CDR1 and CDR2 from the germline V gene are MDHEN and SYDVKM. The CDR3 is 19 amino acids.

This clone occurred a few times. CDR3 in amino acids: CASSPRRQTYEQYF. The CDR3 nucleotides read TGTGCCAGCTCACCACGGAGGCAGACCTACGAGCAGTACTTC. The chain employs TRBV18 and TRBJ2-7; the D gene is possibly TRBD2 (5 bases). The V and J ends lost 1 base and 2 bases respectively, with 9 bases between them. The CDR3 contains 14 residues. Germline CDR1 and CDR2: KGHSH and LQKENI.

The chain recombines TRBV14 with TRBJ2-7, with 10 bases fitting TRBD1. Trimming at V came to 4 bases and at J to 5 bases, leaving 5 bases not matched to a gene. Germline V gene lookup returns CDR1 SGHDN and CDR2 FVKESK. The CDR3 is 14 residues long. The CDR3 loop is CASSPLDRGNEQYF. The CDR3 bases are TGTGCCAGCAGCCCCCTGGACAGGGGGAACGAGCAGTACTTC.

The chain couples TRBV19 to TRBJ2-7; D remains ambiguous. Deletions cut 3 bases from V and 5 bases from J, with 14 bases between. This CDR3 has 14 residues. Germline loops: CDR1 LNHDA, CDR2 SQIVND (reference sequence). CDR3 DNA sequence: TGTGCCAGTAGTATGGATCCAGGAAGAAACGAGCAGTACTTC. Its translation: CASSMDPGRNEQYF.

The chain joins TRBV5-1 to TRBJ2-7; 9 bases align to TRBD1. The CDR3 sequence is 14 residues long. V shed 3 bases, J shed 7 bases, and the junction held 8 bases outside the gene matches. Germline CDR1 and CDR2: SGHRS and YFSETQ. The CDR3 sequence is CASSSQAGTGEQYF. For the CDR3, the DNA is TGCGCCAGCAGCTCACAGGCGGGGACAGGGGAGCAGTACTTC.

The chain couples TRBV30 to TRBJ1-4; D call uncertain. Germline V gene lookup returns CDR1 GTSNPN and CDR2 SVGIG (reference sequence). The CDR3 totals 13 residues. V lost 0 bases and J lost 6, with 8 bases in between. CDR3 coding DNA: TGTGCCTGGAGTGTAATCGGGTATGAAAAACTGTTTTTT. Protein sequence: CAWSVIGYEKLFF. Together with reference TRBV30 and TRBJ1-4, the CDR3 gives the full variable domain: SQTIHQWPATLVQPVGSPLSLECTVEGTSNPNLYWYRQAAGRGLQLLFYSVGIGQISSEVPQNLSASRPQDRQFILSSKKLLLSDSGFYLCAWSVIGYEKLFFGSGTQLSVL.

The chain carries TRBV28 and TRBJ1-4, with 10 bases identical to TRBD1. After removal of 6 bases from V and 14 bases from J, the junction contained 9 bases not matched to a gene. Germline CDR1 and CDR2: MDHEN and SYDVKM. This CDR3 has 13 residues. The DNA for the CDR3 is TGTGCCAGCAGACCCCCGGGACAGGGGCTTCTGTTTTTT. Its translation: CASRPPGQGLLFF.

The chain is built from TRBV19 and TRBJ2-7; D is uncertain. Trimming cost V 3 bases and J 9 bases, with 15 bases left between them. The CDR3 contains 13 residues. The germline V gene encodes CDR1 LNHDA and CDR2 SQIVND (reference sequence). The CDR3, as DNA: TGTGCCAGTAGTATTTCCGAACACCCACGGCAGTACTTC. It specifies CASSISEHPRQYF.

The V gene is TRBV19, the J gene TRBJ1-2; 8 nucleotides agree with TRBD1. With V trimmed by 10 bases and J by 4 bases, 11 bases remained unmatched. The germline gives CDR1 LNHDA, CDR2 SQIVND (reference sequence). The length of the CDR3 is 14 residues. The CDR3 loop reads CATKTGAGGYGYTF. For the CDR3, the DNA is TGTGCCACCAAGACAGGGGCGGGTGGCTATGGCTACACCTTC.

This clone was observed a single time. The chain links TRBV5-1 to TRBJ2-2; TRBD2 might be the D (5 bases). V was trimmed by 0 bases and J by 6 bases, leaving 15 bases between them. Germline V lookup: CDR1 SGHRS, CDR2 YFSETQ. The CDR3 has 16 amino acids. The CDR3 protein is CASSLDSGAPAGELFF. The CDR3 nucleotides read TGCGCCAGCAGCTTGGACAGCGGCGCGCCCGCCGGGGAGCTGTTTTTT.

The V gene is TRBV3-1 (or the pseudogene TRBV3-2), the J gene TRBJ1-5; D is perhaps TRBD1 (5 bases). The CDR3 runs 15 residues. V gave up 0 bases and J gave up 2 bases, with 8 bases separating them. Germline CDR1 LGHDT, CDR2 YNNKEL (reference sequence). CDR3 protein: CASSQDWGGNQPQHF. CDR3 nucleotide sequence: TGTGCCAGCAGCCAAGATTGGGGGGGCAATCAGCCCCAGCATTTT.

The V and J genes are TRBV4-1 and TRBJ1-6; D is possibly TRBD1 (5 bases). Germline-derived CDR1 and CDR2 are MGHRA and YSYEKL. This CDR3 region has 17 residues. V lost 0 bases, J lost 5 bases, and 14 bases lay in between. CDR3 sequence reads: CASSQDRRARDNSPLHF. The DNA for the CDR3 is TGCGCCAGCAGCCAAGACAGGCGAGCCAGGGATAATTCACCCCTCCACTTT.

The chain uses TRBV12-2 and TRBJ2-3; the table calls TRBD2, which could not be checked here. TRBV12-2 is listed as a pseudogene. This CDR3 region has 17 residues. CDR3 DNA: TGTGCAAGTCGCTTAGCGGGGACTAGCAGTAGCACAGATACGCAGTATTTT. It translates to CASRLAGTSSSTDTQYF.

This sequence joins TRBV6-6 and TRBJ2-3, with D perhaps matching TRBD2 (6 bases). Per the germline V gene, CDR1 is MNHNY and CDR2 is SVGAGI (reference sequence). V gave up 10 bases and J gave up 2 bases, with 19 bases separating them. The CDR3 has 15 amino acids. Here the CDR3 reads CANLRRREYTDTQYF. The CDR3 DNA is TGTGCCAACCTAAGGCGACGGGAGTACACAGATACGCAGTATTTT.

The count of this clone is one. This chain connects TRBV10-3 to TRBJ1-5, with D unclear. The V gene lost 10 bases and the J gene lost 3 bases, with 13 bases spanning the gap. Germline V gene data show CDR1 as ENHRY and CDR2 as SYGVKD. The CDR3 covers 13 residues. As DNA, the CDR3 is TGTGCCACCTCAGAAATCGCCAATCAGCCCCAGCATTTT. The encoded protein is CATSEIANQPQHF.

CDR3 bases: TGCGCCAGCAGCCCTGGCCGGGATCTCTACGAGCAGTACTTC. Translation gives CASSPGRDLYEQYF. The rearrangement links TRBV23-1 to TRBJ2-7; TRBD2 is a possible D gene (5 bases). TRBV23-1 is annotated as an ORF whose role is uncertain. V gave up 6 bases and J gave up 3 bases, with 15 bases separating them. The CDR3 runs to 14 residues.

The J gene is TRBJ2-2, the V gene TRBV6-4, with D possibly TRBD1 on 6 matching bases. The germline V and J ends were trimmed by 5 bases and 10 bases, with 14 bases remaining between them. Germline V gene lookup returns CDR1 MRHNA and CDR2 SNTAGT. The CDR3 sequence is 13 residues long. For the CDR3, the DNA is TGTGCCAGCAGTCCCGTCGGACAGTCGGAGCTGTTTTTT. Protein product: CASSPVGQSELFF.

The V and J genes are TRBV11-2 and TRBJ2-1; D unclear. CDR1 SGHAT and CDR2 FQNNGV come from the germline V gene. The CDR3 is made up of 13 amino acids. V gave up 5 bases and J gave up 3 bases, with 8 bases separating them. CDR3 amino acids: CASSEVHYNEQFF. CDR3 bases: TGTGCCAGCAGCGAGGTCCACTACAATGAGCAGTTCTTC.

This chain links TRBV10-2 with TRBJ2-1; a weak D match, TRBD2 (5 bases). Deletions cut 8 bases from V and 0 bases from J, with 8 bases between. This CDR3 region has 13 residues. Germline V gives CDR1 WSHSY, CDR2 SAAADI. The CDR3 region has the DNA TGCGCCAGCTTGGGGAGCTCCTACAATGAGCAGTTCTTC. Its protein is CASLGSSYNEQFF.

V gene TRBV3-1 (or the pseudogene TRBV3-2) combines with J gene TRBJ1-2; D perhaps matches TRBD1 (6 bases). Trimming took off 1 base at V and 0 bases at J, with 6 bases between the two ends. The CDR3 loop spans 14 amino acids. Germline values: CDR1 LGHDT, CDR2 YNNKEL (reference sequence). The DNA for the CDR3 is TGTGCCAGCAGCCAAGGGACAGCTAACTATGGCTACACCTTC. Protein product: CASSQGTANYGYTF.

The chain joins TRBV11-2 to TRBJ2-3, with 8 nucleotides matching TRBD2. The CDR3 has 17 residues. Looked up from germline, CDR1 is SGHAT and CDR2 is FQNNGV. Trimming removed 3 bases from V and 2 bases from J; junction bases left unmatched: 10. CDR3 nucleotide sequence: TGTGCCAGCAGCTTTGGTGCGGGGGGCCCGACCACAGATACGCAGTATTTT. Encoded protein: CASSFGAGGPTTDTQYF.

The V call is TRBV21-1, the J call TRBJ1-1. TRBV21-1 is assigned pseudogene status. CDR3 length: 16 amino acids. In DNA, the CDR3 is TGTGCCAGCAGCAAACCGGGACTCCCGAGCGACACTGAAGCTTTCTTT. This translates into CASSKPGLPSDTEAFF.

The CDR3 protein is CASSPLAGGKYEQYF. The DNA for the CDR3 is TGTGCCAGCAGCCCACTAGCGGGAGGCAAGTACGAGCAGTACTTC. This sequence joins TRBV4-2 and TRBJ2-7; TRBD2 aligns across 12 bases. This CDR3 comprises 15 residues. CDR1 and CDR2 (germline): LGHNA, YNFKEQ. The V gene end was trimmed by 4 bases and the J gene end by 4 bases; junction bases not matched to a gene: 5.

The chain carries TRBV15 and TRBJ2-1; 11 bases are a match to TRBD2. The CDR3 totals 16 residues. V lost 4 bases and J lost 8; bases outside the gene matches: 10. Per germline, CDR1 LNHNV and CDR2 YYDKDF (reference sequence). CDR3 protein: CATSTRLAGLQDEQFF. The CDR3 DNA reads TGTGCCACCAGCACCCGACTAGCGGGGTTACAAGATGAGCAGTTCTTC.

The rearrangement uses TRBV7-8 and TRBJ1-1; D call uncertain. There are 13 residues in the CDR3. The germline gives CDR1 SGHVS, CDR2 FQNEAQ. Trimming stripped 6 bases from V and 1 base from J, with 9 bases between. The CDR3, as DNA: TGTGCCAGCAGGGACTACCGGAACACTGAAGCTTTCTTT. Residues: CASRDYRNTEAFF.